This TCR beta chain emerged from a study of OX40 agonist ivuxolimab in advanced cancers. Germline V CDR1 and CDR2: MDHEN, SYDVKM. The V end was cut by 1 base, the J end by 1 base, with 9 bases between. CDR3 length equals 15 residues. Study-level results: CD4+ and CD8+ T cells in blood underwent clonal expansion by week 6 at 0.1 to 3.0 mg/kg.

In regard to this clone: Its antigen remains unknown.

Produced via immunoSEQ multiplex PCR; TCRdb's table is partial and in-frame only. The sample has roughly 63,000 clones, approximately 90% seen once. The receptor comes from an adult with an advanced solid tumor such as melanoma, head and neck, liver or kidney cancer. The chain couples TRBV28 to TRBJ2-3, with D perhaps TRBD2 (6 bases). The sequencing used CD4+ or CD8+ T cells sorted from blood, collected in a trial of the OX40 agonist ivuxolimab. The CDR3 spells CASSLFASGTDTQYF. In DNA, the CDR3 is TGTGCCAGCAGTTTATTTGCTAGCGGCACAGATACGCAGTATTTT.